A selection of T cell receptor beta chains follows, all from one sample in a study of Graves' ophthalmopathy and Graves' hyperthyroidism. Using its own MiXCR run on the multiplex PCR reads, TCRdb lists one record per CDR3 protein. The top ten hold about 45% of the sample, which has 200,000 to 250,000 distinct CDR3 sequences, 45% to 55% seen once. The specimen sequenced was peripheral blood. These receptors were collected from an adult man with Graves' ophthalmopathy. CDR3s include the opening cysteine and the closing phenylalanine or tryptophan. Fields, in order: clone size, D gene, J gene, V gene, CDR3 DNA, CDR3 protein. A D gene is named only where the DNA matches it firmly. Clone size is shown for a subset of rows, as once, few, many or a class of expanded clone.

>-|-|TRBJ2-7|TRBV19
TGTGCCAGTAGTATAAATCCAGGGCGCTTGGACGAGCAGTACTTC
CASSINPGRLDEQYF
>-|-|TRBJ2-7|TRBV2
TGTGCCGGAAGTCGGCAGGGCTACGAGCAGTACTTC
CAGSRQGYEQYF
>few|-|TRBJ2-5|TRBV27
TGTGCCAGCAGTCTCTACCAACAAGAGACCCAGTACTTC
CASSLYQQETQYF
>few|TRBD1|TRBJ2-2|TRBV7-8
TGTGCCAGCAGTTGGGACAGGGACACCGGGGAGCTGTTTTTT
CASSWDRDTGELFF
>-|-|TRBJ2-2|TRBV11-2
TGTGCCAGCAGTTTTTCGGAGGGAGCCGGGGAGCTGTTTTTT
CASSFSEGAGELFF
>-|-|TRBJ1-1|TRBV5-1
TGCGCCAGCAGCCTCACTACAGGGAACACTGAAGCTTTCTTT
CASSLTTGNTEAFF
>-|TRBD1|TRBJ1-4|TRBV20-1
TGCAGTGCTAGACCCGGACAGGGGCAACTGTTTTTT
CSARPGQGQLFF
>few|TRBD1|TRBJ1-1|TRBV5-1
TGCGCCAGCAGCTTGGCGGGACAGGGGGGTGACACTGAAGCTTTCTTT
CASSLAGQGGDTEAFF
>-|TRBD1|TRBJ1-5|TRBV7-8
TGTGCCAGCAGCTTCGGGGACAGGGCCCTACAGCCCCAGCATTTT
CASSFGDRALQPQHF
>-|-|TRBJ1-5|TRBV12-3/TRBV12-4
TGTGCCAGCAGTTTAGTCAGCAATCAGCCCCAGCATTTT
CASSLVSNQPQHF
>-|-|TRBJ1-2|TRBV19
TGTGCCAGTGGAATCTCGGGTTTAGCTGGCTACACCTTC
CASGISGLAGYTF
>-|TRBD1|TRBJ1-2|TRBV7-9
TGTGCCAGCAGTCCAGGGGGAACAATCTTCCCATATGGCTACACCTTC
CASSPGGTIFPYGYTF
>-|TRBD1|TRBJ1-2|TRBV9
TGTGCCAGCAGCGGCCAGGGGGATACCTATGGCTACACCTTC
CASSGQGDTYGYTF
>-|TRBD1|TRBJ1-4|TRBV20-1
TGCAGTGCTGAGGGGGCAAGTAGGGAAAAACTGTTTTTT
CSAEGASREKLFF
>-|-|TRBJ2-7|TRBV7-3
TGTGCCAGCAGCTTAGAATGGGGGTTAAGCTCCTACGAGCAGTACTTC
CASSLEWGLSSYEQYF